The rows below give T cell receptor beta chains drawn from one sample of a study of blood T cell repertoires in COVID-19. TCRdb's table, derived via immunoSEQ multiplex PCR, lists solely in-frame clones and lacks some. The table shows under 200,000 clones, with approximately 90% occurring only once. Sequenced input: peripheral blood. These receptors originate from a man aged 18 to 35 with acute or convalescent COVID-19. Each CDR3 is given with its conserved first and last residue.

>TRBV12-5
CASGASRQGGNQPQHF
>TRBV3-1/TRBV3-2
CASSQRENTEAFF
>TRBV19
CASSKPIGGLGQPQHF
>TRBV19
CASSSTGTGGYEQYF
>TRBV5-6
CASSRPGGAGYGYTF
>TRBV6-5
CASSLVGTGNSPLHF
>TRBV19
CASSRRQGASYEQYF
>TRBV3-1/TRBV3-2
CASSQDTHRVYGYTF
>TRBV7-8
CASSLDKLYGYTF
>TRBV5-8
CASSEIGQMNTEAFF
>TRBV5-1
CASSLAGGDNEQFF
>TRBV27
CASSLSVRSTGELFF
>TRBV5-1
CASSLLAAQETQYF
>TRBV9
CASSVIPGPGTEAFF
>TRBV9
CASSAIIGLAGANEQFF
>TRBV4-1
CASSQVAGLGKLFF
>TRBV24-1
CATSDPGLAEEQFF
>TRBV7-9
CASSPPFPTSGHTDTQYF
>TRBV30
CAWTGGTNTEAFF
>TRBV12-3/TRBV12-4
CASSLTVNYGYTF
>TRBV5-1
CASRLTGSSGNTIYF
>TRBV7-9
CASSFEGTGVTGNTIYF
>TRBV6-5
CASSPGTNSNQPQHF
>TRBV9
CASSVRGGRAANTGELFF
>TRBV12-3/TRBV12-4
CASSLREGNGYTF
>TRBV9
CASTDSAGTYNEQFF
>TRBV3-1/TRBV3-2
CASSLASGRSGELFF
>TRBV13
CASSSQEQAPGYEQYF
>TRBV29-1
CSVEMGTGFSSGNTIYF
>TRBV9
CASSVWGSLDYTDTQYF
>TRBV18
CASSPGGFLLAKNIQYF
>TRBV5-1
CASSLRQGRNTGELFF
>TRBV3-1/TRBV3-2
CASSQGDRGAKGYTF
>TRBV6-5
CASSPGFSSGNTIYF
>TRBV5-1
CASSFDPTSGGTDTQYF
>TRBV11-3
CASSLDPNSPLHF
>TRBV19
CASSIPGDATSNQPQHF
>TRBV2
CASSLAGDRYGYTF
>TRBV9
CASSPQGRATEAFF
>TRBV9
CASSVVEAYSSGNTIYF
>TRBV10-2
CASSYKPDGTRSTQREQYF
>TRBV5-1
CASSSSGAENQPQHF
>TRBV23-1
CASSHGLAGGSTDTQYF
>TRBV20-1
CSARQGEAFF
>TRBV10-3
CAISGPGNTEAFF
>TRBV5-1
CASSYGSPSGGANVLTF
>TRBV18
CASSNNRAGYGYTF
>TRBV5-1
CASSAGRIYGYTF
>TRBV3-1/TRBV3-2
CASSQDGWGRGQETQYF
>TRBV3-1/TRBV3-2
CASSPIDRVGYGYTF
>TRBV11-3
CASSLGVGAGGTDTQYF
>TRBV14
CASSLEGLAGNEQFF
>TRBV27
CASSLFRPTANYGYTF
>TRBV28
CASRTPGLASYEQYF
>TRBV5-1
CASSPGQGQETQYF
>TRBV6-5
CASSSSTGWNEQFF
>TRBV2
CASSVDSAGFAGELFF